The source of this T cell receptor (beta chain) is a study of CD8+ T cells in alopecia areata. About the study: For treated patients, severity scores reflected the percentage of scalp area affected. Findings and caveats of the study: Within the top 100, expanded CD8+ clones significantly decreased with tofacitinib, as did scalp clonality. For baseline CD8+ expansion, any link to response stays uncertain with one nonresponder. Scalp data also include sequences from resident alphabeta T cells of normal skin.

A remark on this clone: Its target is unknown.

Germline V lookup: CDR1 MNHEY, CDR2 SVGAGI. Trimming stripped 2 bases from V and 6 bases from J, with 11 bases between. CDR3 length: 14 residues. RNA extraction and reverse transcription yielded cDNA as sequencing template. TCRdb keeps only in-frame clones here, not all; method: immunoSEQ multiplex PCR. The table shows 160,000 or so clones, with 50% to 75% occurring only once. Treatment: oral pan-JAK inhibitor, 5-10 mg twice daily. This TCR came from a human donor with alopecia areata. This chain links TRBV6-5 with TRBJ2-1; a possible D gene is TRBD1 (5 bases). The material sequenced was CD4+ T cells sorted from blood, taken at approximately week 60, from a patient treated with tofacitinib. The CDR3 DNA follows: TGTGCCAGCAGTTACCAGGGTTCATCCAATGAGCAGTTCTTC. This translates into CASSYQGSSNEQFF.